Below, 20 T cell receptor beta chains from the same sample are listed, as sequenced in a study of T cells expressing NK-cell markers. TCRdb derives one entry per CDR3 protein from the 5' RACE reads, leaving out DNA. This table lists 350,000 to 400,000 distinct CDR3 sequences. The sequenced sample consisted of blood T cells: a sorted CD56 or NKG2C T cell subset, CD4+ or CD8+ T cells, or bulk PBMC T cells (not recorded which). These receptors originate from a woman aged 45-65 years in good health.

The chain joins TRBV7-3 to TRBJ1-1. The CDR3 covers 15 residues. Germline CDR1 and CDR2: SGHTA and FQGTGA. The CDR3 is CASSRPARVNTEAFF. Full variable domain (outside the CDR3, taken from reference TRBV7-3 and TRBJ1-1): GAGVSQTPSNKVTEKGKYVELRCDPISGHTALYWYRQSLGQGPEFLIYFQGTGAADDSGLPNDRFFAVRPEGSVSTLKIQRTERGDSAVYLCASSRPARVNTEAFFGQGTRLTVV.

The V and J genes are TRBV24-1 and TRBJ1-4. The germline V gene encodes CDR1 KGHDR and CDR2 SFDVKD. The length of the CDR3 is 15 residues. CDR3 protein: CATSDPRALGEKLFF.

V and J are TRBV6-4 and TRBJ2-1; TCRdb designates TRBD2, a call that cannot be tested without DNA. CDR1 is MRHNA, CDR2 SNTAGT, per germline. CDR3 length equals 14 residues. This CDR3 is CASSEGLEGNEQFF.

The CDR3 loop reads CASSLGTSGRGETQYF. The chain has TRBV7-8 and TRBJ2-5; with no DNA, the TCRdb D assignment of TRBD2 cannot be verified. The CDR3 runs to 16 residues. Germline values: CDR1 SGHVS, CDR2 FQNEAQ. The full variable domain, its missing parts supplied by reference TRBV7-8 and TRBJ2-5, is GAGVSQSPRYKVAKRGQDVALRCDPISGHVSLFWYQQALGQGPEFLTYFQNEAQLDKSGLPSDRFFAERPEGSVSTLKIQRTQQEDSAVYLCASSLGTSGRGETQYFGPGTRLLVL.

The chain recombines TRBV15 with TRBJ2-1; TCRdb selects TRBD1, and the lack of DNA leaves this call unchecked. This CDR3 is 15 amino acids long. Germline CDR1 and CDR2: LNHNV and YYDKDF (reference sequence). CDR3 residues: CATGTPGTGDNEQFF.

The chain employs TRBV10-3 and TRBJ1-1. The CDR3 covers 13 residues. Germline-derived CDR1 and CDR2 are ENHRY and SYGVKD. CDR3 region: CAITRGEDSEAFF.

The J gene is TRBJ1-2, the V gene TRBV6-5; as DNA is missing, the TRBD1 call by TCRdb cannot be tested. The CDR3 has 14 residues. Germline loops: CDR1 MNHEY, CDR2 SVGAGI. CDR3: CASSYSDRVGGYTF.

This chain uses TRBV20-1 with TRBJ1-5. This CDR3 spans 14 amino acids. Germline CDR1 DFQATT, CDR2 SNEGSKA (reference sequence). CDR3 amino acids: CSATTGVGNQPQHF.

The rearrangement links TRBV6-2 or TRBV6-3 to TRBJ2-1; lacking DNA, the TRBD1 call made by TCRdb goes unchecked. CDR1 is MNHEY, CDR2 SVGEGT, per germline. CDR3 length: 15 amino acids. CDR3 region: CASSSQADWSHEQFF.

The CDR3 loop reads CASTVPGLAGGSNTGELFF. The chain uses TRBV11-2 and TRBJ2-2; TCRdb designates TRBD2, a call that cannot be tested without DNA. The CDR3 is 19 amino acids. Germline V gives CDR1 SGHAT, CDR2 FQNNGV.

V and J are TRBV7-8 and TRBJ2-5; the TCRdb call, TRBD2, lacks DNA for checking. Germline CDR1 and CDR2: SGHVS and FQNEAQ. The CDR3 covers 15 residues. The CDR3 protein is CASSLGLAGKETQYF. Full variable domain (outside the CDR3, taken from reference TRBV7-8 and TRBJ2-5): GAGVSQSPRYKVAKRGQDVALRCDPISGHVSLFWYQQALGQGPEFLTYFQNEAQLDKSGLPSDRFFAERPEGSVSTLKIQRTQQEDSAVYLCASSLGLAGKETQYFGPGTRLLVL.

The J gene is TRBJ1-1, the V gene TRBV5-1; TCRdb proposes TRBD1, but this gene call is untestable without DNA. CDR1 is SGHRS, CDR2 YFSETQ, per germline. The CDR3 covers 15 residues. The CDR3 sequence is CASSPRQDKNTEAFF. The variable domain in full, with the rest retrieved from reference TRBV5-1 and TRBJ1-1, is KAGVTQTPRYLIKTRGQQVTLSCSPISGHRSVSWYQQTPGQGLQFLFEYFSETQRNKGNFPGRFSGRQFSNSRSEMNVSTLELGDSALYLCASSPRQDKNTEAFFGQGTRLTVV.

The chain uses TRBV20-1 and TRBJ1-5; the D gene TCRdb calls, TRBD1, cannot be checked with no DNA. The CDR3 is 14 amino acids. Germline lookup yields CDR1 DFQATT and CDR2 SNEGSKA (reference sequence). This CDR3 reads CSASGGNGNQPQHF.

The rearrangement joins TRBV13 to TRBJ2-5; absent DNA, TCRdb's TRBD2 call cannot be checked. Germline V lookup: CDR1 PRHDT, CDR2 FYEKMQ (reference sequence). The CDR3 has 15 residues. This chain's CDR3 is CASSTGASGLETQYF.

This rearrangement joins TRBV5-6 to TRBJ1-2; checking the TCRdb D call of TRBD1 is not possible without DNA. This CDR3 has 16 residues. Germline loops: CDR1 SGHDT, CDR2 YYEEEE. CDR3 amino acids: CASSLDILGDRSGYTF.

The rearrangement links TRBV2 to TRBJ2-2; absent DNA, TCRdb's TRBD1 call cannot be checked. Germline V gene data show CDR1 as SNHLY and CDR2 as FYNNEI. The CDR3 covers 16 residues. CDR3 sequence reads: CATTPGQGAYTGELFF.

The chain has TRBV12-3 or TRBV12-4 and TRBJ2-1; TCRdb selects TRBD2, and the lack of DNA leaves this call unchecked. The CDR3 is 13 residues long. CDR3 loop: CASSSGLRGEQFF.

The chain joins TRBV23-1 to TRBJ1-4; TCRdb outputs TRBD1, but without DNA this stays unchecked. TRBV23-1 is an ORF, and what it does is uncertain. The CDR3 has 15 residues. This chain's CDR3 is CASSQRVGQGGKLFF.

The chain combines TRBV27 with TRBJ2-1; TCRdb lists TRBD2, though no DNA is available to test this call. The germline CDR1 and CDR2 sequences are MNHEY and SMNVEV (reference sequence). The CDR3 has 17 residues. The CDR3 sequence: CASSSIYGLDFANEQFF.

The J gene is TRBJ2-3, the V gene TRBV10-2; no DNA is available, so the TRBD2 call from TCRdb remains unchecked. The CDR3 has 17 amino acids. Germline loops: CDR1 WSHSY, CDR2 SAAADI. The CDR3: CASRKGTSGRYTDTQYF.